This T cell receptor (beta chain) was obtained from a study of identical twins (TCRdb year 2016). Concerning the study at large: To test whether fetal clonotypes persist, the study used deep sequencing on TCR alpha and beta repertoires from monozygotic twins, unrelated adults of various ages, and cord blood. Replicate twin experiments were performed at different times using different library preparation protocols to rule out contamination.

To prepare the library, 5' RACE was applied. The instrument given in TCRdb is Illumina HiSeq 2000. A universal primer binding site was introduced by template switching, and a unique molecular identifier was present in the final cDNA, enabling accurate counting of TCR cDNA molecules. First-strand cDNA for TCR alpha and beta chains was synthesized from specific primers in the conserved constant-segment region. To control for contamination, every cDNA library was double barcoded, receiving both a SMART-Mk sample barcode and Illumina barcodes. TruSeq adapter sequences and Illumina sample barcodes were added in two successive PCR steps. The TCR alpha and beta cDNA libraries were sequenced on the Illumina HiSeq platform using custom primers. Turning to the authors' computational methods: Raw reads were processed with MiGEC to extract unique molecular identifiers, and MiXCR was used to determine CDR3 positions. For each individual, recombination models were inferred using an EM algorithm with the repgenHMM and IGoR tools. Shared clonotypes were analyzed with the tcR package in R, and sharing was normalized by the product of cloneset sizes. Out-of-frame nonproductive sequences were analyzed to study raw recombination free of thymic and clonal selection effects. In-frame beta chains were kept once TCRdb had trimmed the public reads at Q25 with fastp and called clones with MiXCR. Duplicate CDR3 protein sequences are folded into a single record with the most common DNA and genes. None of the V and J calls come from the authors' own analysis; TCRdb made them. The sample yields hundreds of thousands of distinct CDR3 sequences; around 21% were counted once. The top ten clonotypes cover roughly 4.3% of the sample.

What the research found in general, with its limitations: Compared with coincidental sharing between unrelated individuals, out-of-frame TCR alpha sequences shared between twins had an excess of sequences with low generation probability. Fewer insertions were carried by abundant cord blood beta clonotypes; a weaker similar trend was observed in young adult naive repertoires, while no such trend was observed in memory repertoires. In monozygotic twins, recombination models systematically underestimated out-of-frame TCR alpha sharing, but the models matched the sharing seen between unrelated individuals. The excess sharing between twins in beta out-of-frame sequences was weaker because fewer shared sequences reduced the signal-to-noise ratio. Conclusions relied on cross-sectional statistical analysis, since the same donors could not be followed over many years. Invariant T cells such as MAIT and iNKT could partly confound zero-insertion analyses, though diverse VJ usage argued against this for most clonotypes.

Every donor in the study was a healthy Caucasian. Three pairs of female monozygotic twins, all aged roughly 18 to 29 years, made up the twin cohort. Peripheral blood mononuclear cells were used as the source from which RNA for TCR libraries was isolated. From the cysteine through the phenylalanine, the CDR3 covers 15 amino acids. Just CDR3 DNA is preserved here, 45 bases in frame from base 1. The V end loses 5 bases and the J end loses 1 base, and a stretch of 15 bases separates them. Reading the germline V gene gives CDR1 MNHNS and CDR2 SASEGT. Concerning this clonotype: Its antigen is not yet known. Base qualities were left out, and no much larger clone turns up one base away.

The same specimen was also included in a second study, on T cells expressing NK-cell markers. As noted in the second study: TCR beta-chain repertoires were profiled in sorted CD3+CD56+NKG2C+, CD3+CD56+NKG2C- and CD3+CD56-NKG2C+ T-cell subsets from fewer than 10 donors. Among the eight sequenced donors, only one was HCMV-seronegative, while the other seven were HCMV-seropositive. To restrict sorting to alphabetaTCR-expressing T cells, an anti-gammadeltaTCR antibody was added in several experiments. In 6 or 7 donors, the dominant CD3+CD56+NKG2C+ clonotypes ranked among the top 10 CD8+ clonotypes, making up about 1.0-8% of CD8+ T cells. Those dominant clonotypes were again the most abundant among CD3+CD56-NKG2C+ cells in several donors, at about 25-60.1%. Whether the expanded NKG2C-expressing T cell clones were specific for HCMV antigens was left unclear. All eight donors whose samples were sequenced were randomly selected healthy volunteers, three of them men and five women. HCMV-specific IgG was detected in serum with a commercial ELISA kit to determine HCMV serostatus. For several donors, bulk peripheral blood T-cell repertoires were additionally sequenced from unsorted PBMC. MIGEC was used to demultiplex reads and group the reads by UMI, and MiTCR was used to assemble and quantify clonotypes. Only TCR cDNA sequences supported by at least two reads were kept to exclude erroneous sequences. The tcR package was used for downstream repertoire analysis, with clonotypes matched between fractions based on CDR3 nucleotide sequence plus V segment. VDJmatch was used to annotate antigen specificity against VDJdb, with one amino acid substitution in CDR3 allowed.

The sequence links TRBV6-1 to TRBJ2-7; the D segment could be TRBD2, given 5 matching bases. The TCR comes from a woman between 18 and 29 years old in good health. The sample comprised PBMCs. The CDR3 region: CASSQGLLGSYEQYF. The DNA sequence is given as TGTGCCAGCAGTCAAGGACTCCTGGGATCCTACGAGCAGTACTTC.